The next 3 T cell receptor beta chains were all read from a single sample in a study of OX40 agonist ivuxolimab in advanced cancers. Data came from immunoSEQ multiplex PCR; TCRdb stores just in-frame clones and leaves some out. The data hold 45,000 or so clones, with 70% to 85% observed a single time. The sequences come from CD4+ or CD8+ T cells sorted from blood, collected in a trial of the OX40 agonist ivuxolimab. These receptors were taken from an adult with an advanced solid tumor such as melanoma, head and neck, liver or kidney cancer.

Only one count was recorded for this clone. CDR3 DNA: TGTGCCAGCAGCCTTCCGGGCCTTCCAGGCGAGCAGTACTTC. This translates into CASSLPGLPGEQYF. This chain links TRBV6-5 with TRBJ2-7; D not resolved. CDR1 and CDR2 (germline): MNHEY, SVGAGI. There are 14 residues in the CDR3. V dropped 6 bases and J dropped 6 bases, with 18 bases sitting between them.

The chain couples TRBV6-1 to TRBJ1-5; TRBD1 aligns across 7 bases. Losses at the gene ends were 8 bases for V and 6 bases for J; bases not matched to a gene: 13. The CDR3 loop spans 15 amino acids. The germline V gene encodes CDR1 MNHNS and CDR2 SASEGT. CDR3 DNA: TGTGCCAGCTCTGACGGGACAGTGAGAAGTCAGCCCCAGCATTTT. Amino acid sequence: CASSDGTVRSQPQHF.

The genes are TRBV7-2 and TRBJ1-2; a weak D match, TRBD1 (5 bases). V was clipped by 7 bases and J by 4 bases, with 10 bases between them. From germline, CDR1 is SGHTA and CDR2 FQGNSA. This CDR3 has 12 amino acids. The CDR3 DNA sequence: TGTGCCAGCACCACCGGGACCTATGGCTACACCTTC. This translates into CASTTGTYGYTF.